The next 30 T cell receptor beta chains were all read from a single sample in a study of blood T cells in healthy people across ages. Alongside a J-beta primer mix, a sample-barcoded 5' primer served in a second PCR lasting about 6 to 11 cycles. TCRdb passed the 5' RACE reads through MiXCR, listing each CDR3 protein once. The profile shows about 1.4 million distinct CDR3 sequences, 59% of them singletons. The specimen was blood. The receptors stem from a man aged 18 to 30 in good health.

A few counts support this clonotype. The chain couples TRBV29-1 to TRBJ1-2; TRBD1 matches at 8 bases. In germline, CDR1 is SQVTM, CDR2 ANQGSEA. Trimming removed 3 bases from V and 7 bases from J; junction bases left unmatched: 4. The CDR3 has 12 residues. DNA of the CDR3: TGCAGCGTTGAGGACAGGGCAGGTGGCTACACCTTC. Its protein is CSVEDRAGGYTF.

This clonotype was counted a single time. This chain connects TRBV2 to TRBJ2-7; weak D call: TRBD2 (6 bases). The CDR3 extends over 13 amino acids. V was pared by 4 bases and J by 6 bases, with 13 bases between. Per germline, CDR1 SNHLY and CDR2 FYNNEI. CDR3 DNA sequence: TGTGCCAGCAGTGTGGCGATGGGGGGCGAGCAGTACTTC. Protein product: CASSVAMGGEQYF.

This clonotype was seen only a few times. The rearrangement uses TRBV29-1 and TRBJ1-1; D not certain. CDR3 size: 15 residues. Germline V CDR1 and CDR2: SQVTM, ANQGSEA. V was pared by 3 bases and J by 1 base, with 15 bases between. The chain's CDR3 is CSVEERESGNTEAFF. Here the CDR3 DNA reads TGCAGCGTTGAGGAACGGGAGTCGGGGAACACTGAAGCTTTCTTT.

This chain links TRBV20-1 with TRBJ2-3; TRBD2 agrees at 13 bases. The CDR3 is 18 residues long. Germline loops: CDR1 DFQATT, CDR2 SNEGSKA (reference sequence). J was trimmed by 3 bases and V by 6 bases; bases with no gene match: 15. The CDR3 nucleotides are TGCAGTGCCACCCCCACTAGCGGGAGGGCCCTGGAGACAGATACGCAGTATTTT. It specifies CSATPTSGRALETDTQYF.

This chain connects TRBV27 to TRBJ1-2; D is unclear. The CDR3 is 13 amino acids. Per germline, CDR1 MNHEY and CDR2 SMNVEV (reference sequence). V was clipped by 3 bases and J by 6 bases, with 11 bases between them. The chain's CDR3 is CASSFRYLHGYTF. CDR3 coding DNA: TGTGCCAGCAGTTTCCGGTATCTCCATGGCTACACCTTC.

V usage is TRBV20-1 and J usage is TRBJ2-1; tentative D call: TRBD2 (5 bases). In germline, CDR1 is DFQATT, CDR2 SNEGSKA (reference sequence). Trimming shortened V by 0 bases and J by 9 bases, and 15 bases separated the two germline ends. This CDR3 has 14 amino acids. The CDR3 nucleotides read TGCAGTGCTAGAGATAGGGAGCGTCGGCCTGAGCAGTTCTTC. Protein sequence: CSARDRERRPEQFF.

The rearrangement links TRBV23-1 to TRBJ1-2; 8 bases are a match to TRBD1. TRBV23-1 is classed as an ORF, of uncertain function. This CDR3 is built from 15 residues. J was trimmed by 8 bases and V by 4 bases; bases with no gene match: 12. Here the CDR3 DNA reads TGCGCCAGCAGTCGCGACAGGGGAACCCTCGGCGGCTACACCTTC. Translation gives CASSRDRGTLGGYTF.

V is TRBV20-1 and J is TRBJ2-7; D unclear. Trimming cost V 3 bases and J 2 bases, with 11 bases left between them. Germline lookup yields CDR1 DFQATT and CDR2 SNEGSKA (reference sequence). CDR3 length: 13 residues. CDR3 amino acids: CSASAREPYEQYV. CDR3 nucleotide sequence: TGCAGTGCTAGCGCGAGAGAGCCCTACGAGCAGTACGTC.

This chain links TRBV4-2 with TRBJ1-2; possible D gene TRBD1, 5 bases. V was cut by 0 bases and J by 9 bases, with 26 bases left in between. The CDR3 runs to 18 residues. The germline V gene has CDR1 LGHNA and CDR2 YNFKEQ. The CDR3, as DNA: TGTGCCAGCAGCCAAGATCCCTCGGGCATCGAGGGGCAGGACCGCTACACCTTC. Amino acids: CASSQDPSGIEGQDRYTF.

This clonotype was seen a handful of times. V is TRBV29-1 and J is TRBJ2-5; 9 nucleotides match TRBD2. Germline V gene sequence: CDR1 SQVTM, CDR2 ANQGSEA. This CDR3 comprises 19 residues. V shed 0 bases and J 3 bases; nucleotides not matched to a gene: 17. The DNA of the CDR3 is TGCAGCGTTGAAGATCATGGAAAGTACCGCGGGGGGGTCGAAGAGACCCAGTACTTC. This codes for CSVEDHGKYRGGVEETQYF.

This clonotype was observed once. The CDR3 DNA sequence: TGTGCCAGCAGCTTAGGGACAGGACCCCTCCAGCAGTACTTC. Amino acid sequence: CASSLGTGPLQQYF. The chain carries TRBV5-8 and TRBJ2-7; TRBD1 agrees at 8 bases. J was trimmed by 8 bases and V by 2 bases; bases with no gene match: 9. CDR1 is SGHTS, CDR2 YDEGEE, per germline. The CDR3 extends over 14 amino acids.

This clonotype was found a few times. The chain uses TRBV6-2 or TRBV6-3 and TRBJ2-5; D is unclear. This CDR3 is 14 amino acids long. CDR1 and CDR2 from the germline V gene are MNHEY and SVGEGT. Deletions cut 5 bases from V and 11 bases from J, with 21 bases between. Here the CDR3 DNA reads TGTGCCAGCAGTGACGGGCAGCCCTACAATGAGCAGTACTTC. It yields the protein CASSDGQPYNEQYF.

This clonotype showed up just a few times. This chain connects TRBV6-1 to TRBJ2-7; 12 nucleotides line up with TRBD1. CDR1 is MNHNS, CDR2 SASEGT, per germline. V shed 4 bases, J shed 4 bases, and the junction held 5 bases outside the gene matches. The CDR3 extends over 15 amino acids. As DNA, the CDR3 is TGTGCCAGCAGTGTCGGGACAGGGGGCTTGTACGAGCAGTACTTC. It specifies CASSVGTGGLYEQYF.

The genes are TRBV4-1 and TRBJ2-1; no firm D call. The CDR3 totals 15 residues. Between the trimmed V and J ends, which lost 4 bases and 8 bases, there was a span of 18 bases. Germline-derived CDR1 and CDR2 are MGHRA and YSYEKL. In DNA form, the CDR3 reads TGCGCCAGCAGCCCAGACGAGGTTAGTGGCGATGAGCAGTTCTTC. Protein product: CASSPDEVSGDEQFF.

Here the CDR3 reads CASSQVRASGQETQYF. The CDR3 coding sequence is TGCGCCAGCAGCCAAGTGAGAGCTAGCGGACAAGAGACCCAGTACTTC. The chain uses TRBV4-3 and TRBJ2-5; 7 nucleotides align to TRBD2. The germline V gene encodes CDR1 LGHNA and CDR2 YSLEER. CDR3 length equals 16 residues. V lost 1 base and J lost 2; bases outside the gene matches: 7.

V is TRBV4-1 and J is TRBJ2-5, with a possible D match to TRBD1 (6 bases). The CDR3 totals 15 residues. From germline, CDR1 is MGHRA and CDR2 YSYEKL. V dropped 0 bases and J dropped 4 bases, with 12 bases sitting between them. The CDR3 bases are TGCGCCAGCAGCCAAGATTGGGGGCTGGGAGAGACCCAGTACTTC. Its protein product is CASSQDWGLGETQYF.

This clonotype has more than one count but fewer than ten. This chain uses TRBV29-1 with TRBJ2-2; D unresolved. V gave up 3 bases and J gave up 0 bases, with 11 bases separating them. This CDR3 spans 15 amino acids. Germline V gene sequence: CDR1 SQVTM, CDR2 ANQGSEA. In DNA, the CDR3 is TGCAGCGTTGAGGTGCTTCAGGCGAACACCGGGGAGCTGTTTTTT. It is translated as CSVEVLQANTGELFF.

The gene calls are TRBV4-1 and TRBJ2-2; possibly TRBD1 for D (6 bases). V shed 0 bases and J shed 5 bases, with 10 bases lying between them. The germline gives CDR1 MGHRA, CDR2 YSYEKL. The CDR3 has 15 residues. The CDR3, as DNA: TGCGCCAGCAGCCAAGATCGAAGGGGGACCGGGGAGCTGTTTTTT. Protein product: CASSQDRRGTGELFF.

The chain is built from TRBV29-1 and TRBJ2-7; TRBD2 aligns across 8 bases. CDR1 is SQVTM, CDR2 ANQGSEA, per germline. With 7 bases clipped from V and 3 bases from J, the junction kept 5 bases outside the gene matches. The CDR3 is 12 residues long. The CDR3 sequence: CSGRTSSYEQYF. The CDR3 DNA follows: TGCAGCGGCCGGACTAGCAGCTACGAGCAGTACTTC.

This chain connects TRBV6-1 to TRBJ2-1; perhaps D is TRBD1 or TRBD2 (5 bases each). The CDR3 contains 13 residues. V lost 11 bases and J lost 10, with 21 bases in between. The germline V gene encodes CDR1 MNHNS and CDR2 SASEGT. The CDR3 DNA is TGTGCCTCTCCCCGGGACGCCCCCGGGGAGCAGTTCTTC. Protein: CASPRDAPGEQFF.

CDR3 sequence: CASSLGRQPYEQYF. CDR3 bases: TGTGCCAGCAGTTTAGGGCGACAGCCCTACGAGCAGTACTTC. The rearrangement links TRBV27 to TRBJ2-7, with D possibly TRBD1 on 5 matching bases. This CDR3 comprises 14 residues. The germline V and J ends were trimmed by 2 bases and 2 bases, with 10 bases remaining between them. The germline V gene encodes CDR1 MNHEY and CDR2 SMNVEV (reference sequence).

The chain uses TRBV20-1 and TRBJ2-7; a weak D match, TRBD1 (5 bases). Looked up from germline, CDR1 is DFQATT and CDR2 is SNEGSKA (reference sequence). CDR3 length equals 13 residues. Trimming pared 3 bases from V and 4 bases from J, leaving 13 bases between. The CDR3 reads CSASGLGEYEQYF. Here the CDR3 DNA reads TGCAGTGCTAGTGGCCTAGGGGAATACGAGCAGTACTTC.

The chain joins TRBV9 to TRBJ1-1; a possible D gene is TRBD1 (5 bases). Trimming cost V 4 bases and J 3 bases, with 22 bases left between them. CDR3 size: 17 residues. Germline CDR1 SGDLS, CDR2 YYNGEE. As DNA, the CDR3 is TGTGCCAGCAGCCCGGCCATGACTCTGACAGTGGACACTGAAGCTTTCTTT. Its translation: CASSPAMTLTVDTEAFF.

This chain joins TRBV5-5 and TRBJ1-5; 7 bases align to TRBD1. The CDR3 consists of 13 residues. With V trimmed by 4 bases and J by 5 bases, 3 bases remained unmatched. The V gene's germline CDR1 is SGHKS and CDR2 YYEKEE (reference sequence). The chain's CDR3 is CASSAGTDQPQHF. CDR3 nucleotide sequence: TGTGCCAGCAGCGCCGGGACAGATCAGCCCCAGCATTTT.

The gene calls are TRBV2 and TRBJ2-1; 12 positions agree with TRBD2. V shed 9 bases and J 6 bases; nucleotides not matched to a gene: 0. Per the germline V gene, CDR1 is SNHLY and CDR2 is FYNNEI. CDR3 length equals 12 residues. CDR3 in amino acids: CARTSGSNEQFF. The DNA for the CDR3 is TGTGCCAGGACTAGCGGGAGCAATGAGCAGTTCTTC.

This clonotype has only a few counts. J is TRBJ2-4 and V is TRBV10-1; D is unresolved. The CDR3 contains 16 residues. Per germline, CDR1 WNHNN and CDR2 SYGVQD (reference sequence). V lost 0 bases and J 1 base, leaving 10 bases between the germline ends. CDR3 coding DNA: TGCGCCAGCAGTGAGTCGATCCAGTCTGCCAAAAACATTCAGTACTTC. This codes for CASSESIQSAKNIQYF.

There are a few counts of this clonotype. In DNA form, the CDR3 reads TGTGCCAGCAGCTTGACAGGTACCTACAATGAGCAGTTCTTC. Residues: CASSLTGTYNEQFF. This chain connects TRBV5-6 to TRBJ2-1, with a possible D match to TRBD1 (5 bases). The germline V and J ends were trimmed by 1 base and 2 bases, with 7 bases remaining between them. The CDR3 length is 14 residues. Germline values: CDR1 SGHDT, CDR2 YYEEEE.

Comment on this clonotype: Germline and junction disagree at one end, which may indicate a read error. The chain combines TRBV4-3 with TRBJ2-3; D is uncertain. There are 15 residues in the CDR3. The germline gives CDR1 LGHNA, CDR2 YSLEER. The CDR3 here is CASSQGTLGTDTQYF. The CDR3 nucleotides read TGCGCCAGCAGCCAAGGGACCCTCGGCACCGATACGCAGTATTTT.

The chain recombines TRBV5-1 with TRBJ2-3; the D call may be TRBD1 or TRBD2 (5 bases each). V was pared by 0 bases and J by 8 bases, with 16 bases between. Germline CDR1 is SGHRS and CDR2 is YFSETQ. The CDR3 is 15 amino acids. The CDR3 coding sequence is TGCGCCAGCAGCTTGGAAGGGACGACGCTTTCTACGCAGTATTTT. It encodes CASSLEGTTLSTQYF.

A few counts support this clonotype. The chain carries TRBV4-3 and TRBJ2-6, with D possibly TRBD2 on 5 matching bases. The CDR3 length is 16 residues. Germline values: CDR1 LGHNA, CDR2 YSLEER. V dropped 7 bases and J dropped 0 bases, with 13 bases sitting between them. The CDR3, as DNA: TGCGCCAGCACCCGTCACCGGGGCTCTGGGGCCAACGTCCTGACTTTC. It translates to CASTRHRGSGANVLTF.